A single TCR beta chain is shown here with its context. It has no known antigen specificity. No per-base quality is available; no much larger clone lies one base away. Receptor amplification or capture employed the immunoSEQ multiplex PCR assay. As stored in TCRdb, this immuneACCESS dataset retains in-frame rearrangements with V and J assigned. A fraction of the clones does not appear; measured against another copy, unresolved V genes explain less than half of the discrepancy, and the remainder lacks a known reason. The sample includes about 56,000 clones, with 90% to 95% observed a single time. Jointly, the top ten make up about 3% of the sample. From the cysteine up to the phenylalanine, the CDR3 has a length of 17 residues. The read is trimmed to its CDR3 DNA, 51 bases read in frame from base 1. Clipping removes 3 bases from V and 4 bases from J, with 15 as the unmatched junction base count. For CDR1 and CDR2, the germline V gene lists SGHDT and YYEEEE.

The data belong to a study of technical replicates of blood from a handful of donors (dated by TCRdb to 2016 to 2017). The chain is made from TRBV5-6 and TRBJ2-7, and TRBD2 aligns with 8 junction nucleotides. Sequencing was carried out using PBMCs. The receptor was derived from a human donor in good health. Some clones in this sample may be carry-over from other donors' samples. The DNA is as follows: TGTGCCAGCAGCTCGACCGGGACTAGTATATCCCTTTACGAGCAGTACTTC. Translated, it gives CASSSTGTSISLYEQYF.